Listed below are T cell receptor beta chains from one sample, sequenced in a study of cytomegalovirus exposure and HLA in healthy donors. Assay: immunoSEQ multiplex PCR; the TCRdb copy retains only in-frame clones and omits some. The data contain around 130,000 clones, about 84% of them singletons. Sequenced sample: PBMCs. These receptor sequences come from a woman aged 25 to 39 in good health and CMV-seronegative. The CDR3 runs from the conserved cysteine through the conserved F or W. A D gene is named only where the DNA matches it firmly. Part of the rows lack a size; the others show once, few, many or a class for expanded clones.

D: .; size: .; V: TRBV2; J: TRBJ1-3; length: 12; DNA: TGTGCCAGCAGGGGGCTCGGAAACACCATATATTTT; CDR3: CASRGLGNTIYF
D: .; size: .; V: TRBV5-5; J: TRBJ2-3; length: 15; DNA: TGTGCCAGCAGCTCACAAACAGGCTCGGGCGATACGCAGTATTTT; CDR3: CASSSQTGSGDTQYF
D: TRBD2; size: .; V: TRBV5-8; J: TRBJ2-1; length: 15; DNA: TGTGCCAGCAGCTGGACTAGCGGGGGCTACAATGAGCAGTTCTTC; CDR3: CASSWTSGGYNEQFF
D: .; size: .; V: TRBV2; J: TRBJ1-4; length: 14; DNA: TGTGCCAGCAGACAATCGGGAATGAATGAAAAACTGTTTTTT; CDR3: CASRQSGMNEKLFF
D: .; size: .; V: TRBV7-9; J: TRBJ2-1; length: 11; DNA: TGTGCCAGCAGCATTAACAATGAGCAGTTCTTC; CDR3: CASSINNEQFF
D: TRBD1; size: .; V: TRBV15; J: TRBJ1-1; length: 17; DNA: TGTGCCACCAGCAGAGATCGTCGACAGGGGAAGAACACTGAAGCTTTCTTT; CDR3: CATSRDRRQGKNTEAFF
D: .; size: .; V: TRBV7-2; J: TRBJ1-2; length: 17; DNA: TGTGCCAGCAGCTTGACCGGGCCCAAGGGGGGGCTCTATGGCTACACCTTC; CDR3: CASSLTGPKGGLYGYTF
D: TRBD1; size: .; V: TRBV10-3; J: TRBJ1-3; length: 16; DNA: TGTGCCATCAGTGGCCGTACAGGGGCCTCTGGAAACACCATATATTTT; CDR3: CAISGRTGASGNTIYF
D: .; size: once; V: TRBV6-5; J: TRBJ2-7; length: 14; DNA: TGTGCCAGCAAGAGACAGGCCGCGAGGTACGAGCAGTACTTC; CDR3: CASKRQAARYEQYF
D: TRBD1; size: .; V: TRBV6-6; J: TRBJ1-5; length: 15; DNA: TGTGCCAGCAGGCCGGACAGGGGGGATAGTCAGCCCCAGCATTTT; CDR3: CASRPDRGDSQPQHF
D: .; size: many; V: TRBV19; J: TRBJ2-1; length: 16; DNA: TGTGCCAGTAGTATAGCCCGGACGGCAGGGCACAATGAGCAGTTCTTC; CDR3: CASSIARTAGHNEQFF
D: TRBD1; size: .; V: TRBV10-3; J: TRBJ2-7; length: 14; DNA: TGTGCCATCAGGACGAGCACAGGGGGCAACGAGCAGTACTTC; CDR3: CAIRTSTGGNEQYF
D: .; size: .; V: TRBV18; J: TRBJ1-6; length: 17; DNA: TGTGCCAGCTCACCAGTTCACGAGGGACAATATAATTCACCCCTCCACTTT; CDR3: CASSPVHEGQYNSPLHF
D: TRBD2; size: .; V: TRBV30; J: TRBJ2-5; length: 14; DNA: TGTGCCTGGAGTGTAGGACTAGCAGTCCAGACCCAGTACTTC; CDR3: CAWSVGLAVQTQYF
D: TRBD1; size: .; V: TRBV27; J: TRBJ2-2; length: 16; DNA: TGTGCCAGCAGCCCGAAAGGGGGCTTGAACACCGGGGAGCTGTTTTTT; CDR3: CASSPKGGLNTGELFF
D: .; size: .; V: TRBV5-4; J: TRBJ1-1; length: 16; DNA: TGTGCCAGCAGCTTGGGCCCGGGGGGGATTGCTACTGAAGCTTTCTTT; CDR3: CASSLGPGGIATEAFF
D: .; size: once; V: TRBV15; J: TRBJ2-5; length: 15; DNA: TGTGCCACCAGCAATGGTGGGGGGGCCAGAGAGACCCAGTACTTC; CDR3: CATSNGGGARETQYF
D: TRBD1; size: .; V: TRBV7-2; J: TRBJ2-7; length: 17; DNA: TGTGCCAGCAGCTTAGCGAGACAGGGGGTGATGGTCTACGAGCAGTACTTC; CDR3: CASSLARQGVMVYEQYF
D: TRBD2; size: .; V: TRBV7-3; J: TRBJ2-3; length: 17; DNA: TGTGCCAGCAGTTCTGCGGGACTAGCGGGGGGCACAGATACGCAGTATTTT; CDR3: CASSSAGLAGGTDTQYF
D: .; size: .; V: TRBV4-3; J: TRBJ2-3; length: 15; DNA: TGCGCCAGCAGCCAAGGGTCCGCGGGCGCAGATACGCAGTATTTT; CDR3: CASSQGSAGADTQYF
D: TRBD1; size: many; V: TRBV11-3; J: TRBJ2-5; length: 13; DNA: TGTGCCAGCAGCACTACAGGGGTAGAGACCCAGTACTTC; CDR3: CASSTTGVETQYF
D: TRBD2; size: .; V: TRBV6-6; J: TRBJ2-1; length: 16; DNA: TGTGCCAGCAGTTACGCCACTAGCGGGGGGGCTAGTGAGCAGTTCTTC; CDR3: CASSYATSGGASEQFF
D: .; size: .; V: TRBV7-6; J: TRBJ2-2; length: 17; DNA: TGTGCCAGCAGTCAACAAAGCGGTAGCTGGGACACCGGGGAGCTGTTTTTT; CDR3: CASSQQSGSWDTGELFF
D: TRBD2; size: .; V: TRBV7-8; J: TRBJ2-3; length: 17; DNA: TGTGCCAGCAGCTTAGATCTTAGCGGGGGGACCACAGATACGCAGTATTTT; CDR3: CASSLDLSGGTTDTQYF
D: .; size: .; V: TRBV5-4; J: TRBJ1-2; length: 19; DNA: TGTGCCAGCAGCTCCCGGGGGGGCGCGAGTTCTAAAGCTAACTATGGCTACACCTTC; CDR3: CASSSRGGASSKANYGYTF
D: TRBD1; size: few; V: TRBV27; J: TRBJ1-2; length: 14; DNA: TGTGCCAGCAGAAGGGACAGGGGCTCCTATGGCTACACCTTC; CDR3: CASRRDRGSYGYTF
D: .; size: .; V: TRBV6-5; J: TRBJ2-3; length: 14; DNA: TGTGCCAGCAGTTACTCCAGACAGACAGATACGCAGTATTTT; CDR3: CASSYSRQTDTQYF
D: .; size: .; V: TRBV27; J: TRBJ1-1; length: 16; DNA: TGTGCCAGCAGTTTATCGCGGGCGGCAGCCGGCACTGAAGCTTTCTTT; CDR3: CASSLSRAAAGTEAFF
D: TRBD1; size: .; V: TRBV5-4; J: TRBJ1-3; length: 15; DNA: TGTGCCAGCCACTCGTCGAGGGGGCGAGGAAACACCATATATTTT; CDR3: CASHSSRGRGNTIYF
D: TRBD1; size: .; V: TRBV18; J: TRBJ2-7; length: 14; DNA: TGTGCCAGCTCACCAAACAGGGGGGCCTACGAGCAGTACTTC; CDR3: CASSPNRGAYEQYF
D: TRBD1; size: .; V: TRBV28; J: TRBJ1-4; length: 16; DNA: TGTGCCAGCAGTCTCCGGACAGGGGGGACGACTGAAAAACTGTTTTTT; CDR3: CASSLRTGGTTEKLFF
D: TRBD1; size: .; V: TRBV7-2; J: TRBJ2-3; length: 16; DNA: TGTGCCAGCAGCCCTCCGACAGGGGGATTATCAGATACGCAGTATTTT; CDR3: CASSPPTGGLSDTQYF
D: .; size: .; V: TRBV5-1; J: TRBJ1-1; length: 16; DNA: TGCGCCAGCAGCTTATTGACGGGAGCCTGGAACACTGAAGCTTTCTTT; CDR3: CASSLLTGAWNTEAFF
D: .; size: .; V: TRBV9; J: TRBJ1-5; length: 14; DNA: TGTGCCAGCAGCTCCCGCTCGACTGGTCAGCCCCAGCATTTT; CDR3: CASSSRSTGQPQHF
D: .; size: .; V: TRBV18; J: TRBJ1-2; length: 14; DNA: TGTGCCAGCTCAATAGGAGGAGGGTACTATGGCTACACCTTC; CDR3: CASSIGGGYYGYTF
D: TRBD2; size: .; V: TRBV6-1; J: TRBJ2-1; length: 14; DNA: TGTGCCAGCAGTGCGGGGGGGCCATCGAATGAGCAGTTCTTC; CDR3: CASSAGGPSNEQFF
D: .; size: once; V: TRBV7-9; J: TRBJ2-3; length: 15; DNA: TGTGCCAGCAGCACCACAGGGCCCTACACAGATACGCAGTATTTT; CDR3: CASSTTGPYTDTQYF
D: TRBD1; size: .; V: TRBV25-1; J: TRBJ1-2; length: 13; DNA: TGTGCCAGCAGTGCCTTGACAGGGAGTGGCTACACCTTC; CDR3: CASSALTGSGYTF
D: .; size: once; V: TRBV5-4; J: TRBJ1-4; length: 15; DNA: TGTGCCAGCAGCTTGGGCGGGGCCGGGAATGAAAAACTGTTTTTT; CDR3: CASSLGGAGNEKLFF
D: .; size: few; V: TRBV7-2; J: TRBJ2-3; length: 15; DNA: TGTGCCAGCAGCTTAGCTGGGGGCGCGTCAGATACGCAGTATTTT; CDR3: CASSLAGGASDTQYF
D: .; size: .; V: TRBV4-3; J: TRBJ2-1; length: 18; DNA: TGCGCCAGCAGCCAAGATCGCCCGGGTCCGGGCTCCTACAATGAGCAGTTCTTC; CDR3: CASSQDRPGPGSYNEQFF
D: .; size: .; V: TRBV5-1; J: TRBJ1-1; length: 15; DNA: TGCGCCAGCAGCTCCGGGACAACAAAGATGACTGAAGCTTTCTTT; CDR3: CASSSGTTKMTEAFF
D: .; size: once; V: TRBV7-9; J: TRBJ1-5; length: 15; DNA: TGTGCCAGCAGCCCCCGGGAAGGGCGGGATCAGCCCCAGCATTTT; CDR3: CASSPREGRDQPQHF
D: .; size: once; V: TRBV27; J: TRBJ1-2; length: 13; DNA: TGTGCCAGCAGGCCCGGGGGAAACTATGGCTACACCTTC; CDR3: CASRPGGNYGYTF
D: .; size: few; V: TRBV2; J: TRBJ1-5; length: 14; DNA: TGTGCCAGCAGTGGAGGGAACAGCAATCAGCCCCAGCATTTT; CDR3: CASSGGNSNQPQHF
D: .; size: .; V: TRBV6-1; J: TRBJ2-3; length: 13; DNA: TGTGCCAGCAGTGAAGGGTACGAGAATACGCAGTATTTT; CDR3: CASSEGYENTQYF
D: .; size: .; V: TRBV19; J: TRBJ1-1; length: 15; DNA: TGTGCCAGTATCCCCTTTGAGGGTTCGAGCACTGAAGCTTTCTTT; CDR3: CASIPFEGSSTEAFF
D: .; size: once; V: TRBV11-2; J: TRBJ2-1; length: 14; DNA: TGTGCCAGCAGCCGCGGGCCACTGAACGGTGAGCAGTTCTTC; CDR3: CASSRGPLNGEQFF
D: .; size: .; V: TRBV9; J: TRBJ2-1; length: 16; DNA: TGTGCCAGCAGCGGTGGAGCGGGCCGCTCCTACAATGAGCAGTTCTTC; CDR3: CASSGGAGRSYNEQFF
D: TRBD1; size: .; V: TRBV6-1; J: TRBJ2-1; length: 17; DNA: TGTGCCAGCAGTGAAGCCCGGACAGGGGGTCCATACAATGAGCAGTTCTTC; CDR3: CASSEARTGGPYNEQFF
D: .; size: .; V: TRBV7-6; J: TRBJ2-3; length: 16; DNA: TGTGCCAGCAGCCCCCTCGGGGGAGGCACCACAGATACGCAGTATTTT; CDR3: CASSPLGGGTTDTQYF
D: TRBD1; size: once; V: TRBV6-6; J: TRBJ1-3; length: 15; DNA: TGTGCCAGCAGCCCCGGGACAGGGAATGGAAACACCATATATTTT; CDR3: CASSPGTGNGNTIYF
D: TRBD1; size: .; V: TRBV5-1; J: TRBJ2-7; length: 14; DNA: TGCGCCAGCAGCTTATACAGGGGCTCCTACGAGCAGTACTTC; CDR3: CASSLYRGSYEQYF
D: TRBD1; size: .; V: TRBV13; J: TRBJ2-7; length: 16; DNA: TGTGCCAGCAGCTTCAGACAGGGACGAGGAACCTACGAGCAGTACTTC; CDR3: CASSFRQGRGTYEQYF
D: .; size: .; V: TRBV9; J: TRBJ2-1; length: 16; DNA: TGTGCCAGCAGCGGTAGGACAGCCCTTGGGATAAATGAGCAGTTCTTC; CDR3: CASSGRTALGINEQFF
D: .; size: .; V: TRBV28; J: TRBJ1-6; length: 14; DNA: TGTGCCAGCAGTCCTGCGGGCCAAAATTCACCCCTCCACTTT; CDR3: CASSPAGQNSPLHF
D: .; size: .; V: TRBV6-5; J: TRBJ2-3; length: 14; DNA: TGTGCCAGCAGACCTCGCCGGGACACCTATACGCAGTATTTT; CDR3: CASRPRRDTYTQYF